This T cell receptor beta chain was identified during a study of response to subunit inactivated influenza vaccine. General study points: Each seasonal flu vaccination may recruit only limited new T cells, authors suggested.

TCRdb called the RT-PCR reads again in MiXCR, with one record for every CDR3 protein. The data contain over 650,000 distinct CDR3 sequences, about 18% of them singletons. V lost 2 bases to trimming and J lost 0 bases, with 12 bases between them. In germline, CDR1 is SGHRS, CDR2 YFSETQ. CDR3 size: 16 residues. In its sample, this clonotype was seen many times. The antigen is unknown. This specimen consisted of PBMCs from blood, obtained 5 to 6 days after vaccination. The V and J genes are TRBV5-1 and TRBJ1-5; D is uncertain. The source of this sequence is a man aged 50 or older who received an inactivated influenza vaccine. Here the CDR3 DNA reads TGCGCCAGCAGCTTCTGGCAGTACTATAGCAATCAGCCCCAGCATTTT. It specifies CASSFWQYYSNQPQHF.